This TCR beta chain derives from a study of T cells in Graves' hyperthyroidism and ophthalmopathy. Across the whole study: Peripheral blood was taken when the disease was first diagnosed, before any treatment began.

This clonotype has just a few counts. Diagnosis of hyperthyroidism was new in patients aged 18 to 65, and its duration was under 2 months. Fresh 10 ml peripheral blood yielded PBMCs. RNA transcripts provided the source from which TCR beta CDR3 regions were amplified. HTBI primers were used for first-round RT-PCR of the TCR CDR3. MiXCR was run by TCRdb on the multiplex PCR reads, yielding one entry per CDR3 protein. The data contain roughly 740,000 distinct CDR3 sequences, around 15% of them singletons. Input material: blood. This sequence was found in a man between 18 and 29 years old with Graves' hyperthyroidism.

The CDR3 DNA reads as TGCAGTGCTAGAGCCTCGGGGGCGGGAGGTGCCTACAATGAGCAGTTCTTC. This encodes CSARASGAGGAYNEQFF. This chain connects TRBV20-1 to TRBJ2-1; 8 bases line up with TRBD2. After removal of 1 base from V and 2 bases from J, the junction contained 10 bases not matched to a gene. The CDR3 runs 17 residues. Germline V gene data show CDR1 as DFQATT and CDR2 as SNEGSKA (reference sequence).